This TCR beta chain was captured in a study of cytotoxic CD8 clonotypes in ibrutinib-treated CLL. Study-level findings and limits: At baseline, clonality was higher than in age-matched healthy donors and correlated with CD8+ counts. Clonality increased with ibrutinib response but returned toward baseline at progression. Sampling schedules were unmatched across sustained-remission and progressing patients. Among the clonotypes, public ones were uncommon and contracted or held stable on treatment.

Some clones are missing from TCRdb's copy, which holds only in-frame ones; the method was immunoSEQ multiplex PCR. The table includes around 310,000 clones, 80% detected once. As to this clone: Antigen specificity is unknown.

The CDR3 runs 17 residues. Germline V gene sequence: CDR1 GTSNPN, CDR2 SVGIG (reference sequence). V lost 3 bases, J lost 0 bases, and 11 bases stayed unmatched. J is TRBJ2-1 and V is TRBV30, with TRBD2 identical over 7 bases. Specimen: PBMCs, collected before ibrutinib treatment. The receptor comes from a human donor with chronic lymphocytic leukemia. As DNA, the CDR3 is TGTGCCTGGAGCCCGCGTGGCGGGAGAATCTCCTACAATGAGCAGTTCTTC. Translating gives CAWSPRGGRISYNEQFF.